This entry describes one T cell receptor beta chain. The CDR3 contains 15 residues. V lost 1 base to trimming and J lost 0 bases, with 8 bases between them. Germline V gene lookup returns CDR1 SGHTA and CDR2 FQGNSA. Some clones are missing from TCRdb's copy, which holds only in-frame ones; the method was immunoSEQ multiplex PCR. Of some 200,000 clones listed, almost 95% are singletons. This sample is drawn from a study of T cell responses to AZD1222 COVID-19 vaccine. The rearrangement uses TRBV7-2 and TRBJ2-3; D unclear. This material consisted of peripheral blood, taken on day 0 of AZD1222 vaccination. The sequence came from an adult in good health. CDR3 coding DNA: TGTGCCAGCAGCTTAGTTGAAGCTAGCACAGATACGCAGTATTTT. Its protein is CASSLVEASTDTQYF.